This entry lists 18 T cell receptor beta chains sequenced from one sample in a study of early T cells in non-severe SARS-CoV-2 infection (dated by TCRdb to the early 2020s). Receptor amplification or capture employed 5' RACE. Sequencing used a NextSeq 500. TCRdb ran its own pipeline on the public reads, namely fastp trimming at Q25 and MiXCR clone calling, and kept in-frame beta chains. For every CDR3 protein sequence, its rows merge into one entry that carries the most common genes and DNA. Here the sample has about 98,000 distinct CDR3 sequences; roughly 13% occur a single time. The ten largest make up about 5.7% of the sample. The sequenced sample was whole blood. The receptor set was obtained from an adult who was a healthcare worker with PCR-confirmed SARS-CoV-2 infection or an uninfected control (not recorded which).

This clonotype occurred a few times. V usage is TRBV6-2 or TRBV6-3 and J usage is TRBJ1-5; D not resolved. Trimming left V 7 bases short and J 6 bases short, with 13 bases between. The V gene's germline CDR1 is MNHEY and CDR2 SVGEGT. CDR3 length: 13 residues. The CDR3 DNA reads TGTGCCAGCACCTTCCAGGTGGGTCAGCCCCAGCATTTT. Translating it yields CASTFQVGQPQHF.

V is TRBV28 and J is TRBJ2-5, with D perhaps matching TRBD2 (6 bases). Germline CDR1 is MDHEN and CDR2 is SYDVKM. The CDR3 totals 14 residues. Trimming pared 8 bases from V and 2 bases from J, leaving 15 bases between. The CDR3 DNA follows: TGTGCCAGCTCGTCGGGACTTCGACAAGAGACCCAGTACTTC. This sequence encodes CASSSGLRQETQYF.

At least ten counts were recorded for this clonotype. In DNA, the CDR3 is TGTGCCAGCAGACCAATAGCGGGATCCTACAATGAGCAGTTCTTC. Translating it yields CASRPIAGSYNEQFF. This chain connects TRBV11-2 to TRBJ2-1; 8 bases are shared with TRBD2. CDR3 size: 15 residues. Per the germline V gene, CDR1 is SGHAT and CDR2 is FQNNGV. Trimming took 6 bases from V and 1 from J; bases not matched to a gene: 5.

Only a few counts were recorded for this clonotype. This chain connects TRBV29-1 to TRBJ2-7, with TRBD2 as a possible D gene (6 bases). From germline, CDR1 is SQVTM and CDR2 ANQGSEA. Trimming took 6 bases from V and 3 from J, leaving 27 bases between them. This CDR3 contains 17 residues. The CDR3 nucleotides read TGCAGCGTCCTACCACCCCTCGCCGGGACTGCCGACTACGAGCAGTACTTC. Translating gives CSVLPPLAGTADYEQYF.

The chain links TRBV9 to TRBJ1-1; D is ambiguous. V lost 3 bases, J lost 0 bases, and 15 bases lay in between. Looked up from germline, CDR1 is SGDLS and CDR2 is YYNGEE. The CDR3 runs 16 residues. The DNA for the CDR3 is TGTGCCAGCAGCGCGCTTCAAACCCAAATGAACACTGAAGCTTTCTTT. Translated: CASSALQTQMNTEAFF.

This clonotype has a handful of counts. The chain combines TRBV24-1 with TRBJ2-3; perhaps D is TRBD1 or TRBD2 (6 bases each). V dropped 3 bases and J dropped 1 base, with 10 bases sitting between them. Germline-derived CDR1 and CDR2 are KGHDR and SFDVKD. The CDR3 runs to 15 residues. The CDR3 loop is CATSDLRGGTDTQYF. The DNA for the CDR3 is TGTGCCACCAGTGATCTGAGGGGGGGCACAGATACGCAGTATTTT.

CDR3 sequence (DNA): TGTGCCAGCAGCTCGACAGGGCCCATCGGGGAGCTGTTTTTT. It encodes CASSSTGPIGELFF. The V call is TRBV7-3, the J call TRBJ2-2; 7 positions agree with TRBD1. J lost 7 bases, V lost 4 bases, and 6 bases had no gene match. This CDR3 is built from 14 residues. Germline lookup yields CDR1 SGHTA and CDR2 FQGTGA.

A few counts support this clonotype. V usage is TRBV9 and J usage is TRBJ2-1; D is unresolved. Trimming shortened V by 4 bases and J by 6 bases, and 11 bases separated the two germline ends. CDR1 and CDR2 (germline): SGDLS, YYNGEE. The CDR3 has 13 residues. CDR3 nucleotide sequence: TGTGCCAGCAGCCCCCCGAACAGCAATGAGCAGTTCTTC. It encodes CASSPPNSNEQFF.

The sample holds a few counts of this clonotype. The V call is TRBV20-1, the J call TRBJ2-2, with a tentative D call TRBD1 (7 bases). CDR3 length equals 16 residues. Deletions cut 2 bases from V and 3 bases from J, with 16 bases between. Germline values: CDR1 DFQATT, CDR2 SNEGSKA (reference sequence). The CDR3: CSARSPDREDTGELFF. CDR3 DNA: TGCAGTGCTAGAAGTCCTGACAGGGAGGACACCGGGGAGCTGTTTTTT.

This clonotype was counted only a few times. V and J are TRBV19 and TRBJ1-2; 7 bases line up with TRBD1. V shed 2 bases and J 5 bases; nucleotides not matched to a gene: 8. Germline loops: CDR1 LNHDA, CDR2 SQIVND (reference sequence). CDR3 length: 15 residues. CDR3 sequence (DNA): TGTGCCAGTAGTATACAACAGGGGAGCGGGTATGGCTACACCTTC. Translation gives CASSIQQGSGYGYTF. Drawing the rest from reference TRBV19 and TRBJ1-2, the complete variable domain is DGGITQSPKYLFRKEGQNVTLSCEQNLNHDAMYWYRQDPGQGLRLIYYSQIVNDFQKGDIAEGYSVSREKKESFPLTVTSAQKNPTAFYLCASSIQQGSGYGYTFGSGTRLTVV.

This clonotype was picked up many times. The gene calls are TRBV9 and TRBJ2-2; 7 bases line up with TRBD2. The V gene end was trimmed by 0 bases and the J gene end by 3 bases; junction bases not matched to a gene: 2. Germline CDR1 reads SGDLS; CDR2 reads YYNGEE. This CDR3 has 15 amino acids. CDR3 DNA sequence: TGTGCCAGCAGCGTAGAGCGGGACCACACCGGGGAGCTGTTTTTT. Translation gives CASSVERDHTGELFF.

This clonotype was recorded many times. The chain combines TRBV29-1 with TRBJ1-1; D call uncertain. Germline V gene data show CDR1 as SQVTM and CDR2 as ANQGSEA. The CDR3 consists of 13 residues. The germline V and J ends were trimmed by 0 bases and 1 base, with 6 bases remaining between them. The DNA of the CDR3 is TGCAGCGTTGAAGACGGACCGAACACTGAAGCTTTCTTT. Protein product: CSVEDGPNTEAFF.

This clonotype has only a few counts. The chain joins TRBV20-1 to TRBJ2-1, with TRBD2 matching 7 bases. V lost 1 base and J lost 5; bases outside the gene matches: 8. Germline lookup yields CDR1 DFQATT and CDR2 SNEGSKA (reference sequence). This CDR3 region has 15 residues. For the CDR3, the DNA is TGCAGTGCTAGAGCGGGCGGGAGAGTCGACAATGAGCAGTTCTTC. Translating gives CSARAGGRVDNEQFF.

This clonotype was found a few times. The CDR3 DNA reads TGTGCCAGCAGCGGCAACGAGCAGTACTTC. Translated, it gives CASSGNEQYF. The genes are TRBV21-1 and TRBJ2-7. TRBV21-1 is assigned pseudogene status. This CDR3 is built from 10 residues.

This chain joins TRBV29-1 and TRBJ2-1; D is unclear. Germline CDR1 and CDR2: SQVTM and ANQGSEA. The CDR3 consists of 12 residues. The V end was cut by 8 bases, the J end by 5 bases, with 13 bases between. In nucleotides, the CDR3 is TGCAGCCTGAACGGGCGTCACAATGAGCAGTTCTTC. Residues: CSLNGRHNEQFF.

The sample holds many counts of this clonotype. The chain links TRBV12-3 or TRBV12-4 to TRBJ1-2, with D tentatively TRBD1 (6 bases). Trimming removed 6 bases at V and 7 bases at J, with 18 bases between. The CDR3 length is 14 residues. CDR3 residues: CASRHTNRDRGYTF. As DNA, the CDR3 is TGTGCCAGCAGACACACTAACAGGGACCGTGGCTACACCTTC.

In this sample, this clonotype turned up once. The chain recombines TRBV10-3 with TRBJ2-3; possible D gene TRBD2, 5 bases. Germline CDR1 is ENHRY and CDR2 is SYGVKD. The germline V and J ends were trimmed by 11 bases and 3 bases, with 9 bases remaining between them. The CDR3 totals 11 residues. CDR3: CAVRGTDTQYF. CDR3 coding DNA: TGTGCCGTAAGAGGGACAGATACGCAGTATTTT.

This clonotype was observed many times. The chain has TRBV3-1 and TRBJ2-1, with 9 bases that match TRBD2. This CDR3 is 15 amino acids long. Unmatched junction bases numbered 5, after V lost 1 base and J lost 7 bases. Germline-derived CDR1 and CDR2 are LGHDT and YNNKEL (reference sequence). CDR3 coding DNA: TGTGCCAGCAGCCAAGTCGGTCTAGCGGGAAATGAGCAGTTCTTC. Amino acids: CASSQVGLAGNEQFF.